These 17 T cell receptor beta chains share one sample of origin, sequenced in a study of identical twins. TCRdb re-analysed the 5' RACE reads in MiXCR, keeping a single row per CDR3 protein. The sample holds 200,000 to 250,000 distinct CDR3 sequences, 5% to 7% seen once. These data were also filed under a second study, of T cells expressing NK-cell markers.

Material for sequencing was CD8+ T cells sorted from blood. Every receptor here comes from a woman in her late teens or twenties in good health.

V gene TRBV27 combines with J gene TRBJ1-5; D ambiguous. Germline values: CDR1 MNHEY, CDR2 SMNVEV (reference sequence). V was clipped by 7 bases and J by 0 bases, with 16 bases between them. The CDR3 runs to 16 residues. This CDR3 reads CASTPKGPDSNQPQHF. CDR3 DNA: TGTGCCAGCACCCCGAAAGGGCCGGATAGCAATCAGCCCCAGCATTTT.

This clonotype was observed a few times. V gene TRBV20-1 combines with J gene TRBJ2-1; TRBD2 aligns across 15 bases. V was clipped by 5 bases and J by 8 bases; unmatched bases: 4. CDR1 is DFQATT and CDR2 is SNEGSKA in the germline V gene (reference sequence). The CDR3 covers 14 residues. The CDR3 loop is CSAAGLAGGHEQFF. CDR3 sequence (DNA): TGCAGTGCTGCGGGACTAGCGGGAGGCCATGAGCAGTTCTTC.

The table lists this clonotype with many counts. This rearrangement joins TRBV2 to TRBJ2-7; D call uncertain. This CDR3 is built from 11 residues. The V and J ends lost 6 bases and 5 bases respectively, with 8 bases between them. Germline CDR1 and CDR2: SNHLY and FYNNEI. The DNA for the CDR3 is TGTGCCAGCAGGTACTCAAACGAGCAGTACTTC. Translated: CASRYSNEQYF.

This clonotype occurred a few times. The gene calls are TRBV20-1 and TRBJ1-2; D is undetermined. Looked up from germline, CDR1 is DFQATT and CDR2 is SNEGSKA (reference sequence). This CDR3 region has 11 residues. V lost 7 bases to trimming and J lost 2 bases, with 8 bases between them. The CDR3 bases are TGCAGTGTATCGGGCAACTATGGCTACACCTTC. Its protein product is CSVSGNYGYTF.

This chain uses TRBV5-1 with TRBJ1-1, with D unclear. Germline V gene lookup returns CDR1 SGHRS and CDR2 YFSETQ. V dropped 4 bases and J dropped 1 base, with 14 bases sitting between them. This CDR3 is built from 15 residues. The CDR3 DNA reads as TGCGCCAGCAGCCCCATCATGACACCGAACACTGAAGCTTTCTTT. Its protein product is CASSPIMTPNTEAFF.

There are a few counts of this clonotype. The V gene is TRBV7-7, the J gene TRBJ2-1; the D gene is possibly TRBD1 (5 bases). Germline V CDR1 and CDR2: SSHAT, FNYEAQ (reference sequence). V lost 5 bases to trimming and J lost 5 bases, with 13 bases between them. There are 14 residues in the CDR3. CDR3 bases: TGTGCCAGCAGCCCCTCCTTAGGGGACAATGAGCAGTTCTTC. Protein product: CASSPSLGDNEQFF.

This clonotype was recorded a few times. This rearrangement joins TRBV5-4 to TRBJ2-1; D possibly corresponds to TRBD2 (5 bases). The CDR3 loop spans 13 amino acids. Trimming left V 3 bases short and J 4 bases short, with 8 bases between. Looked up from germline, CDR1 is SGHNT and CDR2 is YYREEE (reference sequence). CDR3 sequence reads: CASSSREYNEQFF. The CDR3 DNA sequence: TGTGCCAGCAGCTCAAGGGAGTACAATGAGCAGTTCTTC.

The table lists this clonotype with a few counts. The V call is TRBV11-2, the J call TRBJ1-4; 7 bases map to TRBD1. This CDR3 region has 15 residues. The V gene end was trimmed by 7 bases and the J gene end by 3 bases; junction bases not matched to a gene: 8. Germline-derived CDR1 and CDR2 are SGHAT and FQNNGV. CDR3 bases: TGTGCCAGCACCTCCTACAGGGGCCCTAATGAAAAACTGTTTTTT. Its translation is CASTSYRGPNEKLFF.

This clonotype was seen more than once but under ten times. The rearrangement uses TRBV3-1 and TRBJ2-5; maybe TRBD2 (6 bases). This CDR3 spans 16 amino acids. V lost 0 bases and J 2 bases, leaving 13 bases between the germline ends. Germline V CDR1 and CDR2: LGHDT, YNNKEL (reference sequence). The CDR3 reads CASSQDKGRGQETQYF. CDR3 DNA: TGTGCCAGCAGCCAAGATAAAGGGCGGGGACAAGAGACCCAGTACTTC.

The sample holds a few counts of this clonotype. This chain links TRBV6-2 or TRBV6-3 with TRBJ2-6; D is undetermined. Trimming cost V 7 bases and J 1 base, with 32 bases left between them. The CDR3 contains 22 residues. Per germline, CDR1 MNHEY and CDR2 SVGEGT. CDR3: CASTPRYSIVGSAFSGANVLTF. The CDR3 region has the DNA TGTGCCAGCACCCCAAGGTACTCCATCGTCGGATCAGCGTTTTCTGGGGCCAACGTCCTGACTTTC.

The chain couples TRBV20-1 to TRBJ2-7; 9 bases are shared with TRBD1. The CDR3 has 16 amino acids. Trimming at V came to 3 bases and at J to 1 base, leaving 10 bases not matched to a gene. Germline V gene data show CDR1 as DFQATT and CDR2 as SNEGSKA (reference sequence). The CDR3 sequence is CSASPSFGTGSYEQYF. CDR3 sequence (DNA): TGCAGTGCTAGTCCTAGTTTCGGGACAGGGTCCTACGAGCAGTACTTC.

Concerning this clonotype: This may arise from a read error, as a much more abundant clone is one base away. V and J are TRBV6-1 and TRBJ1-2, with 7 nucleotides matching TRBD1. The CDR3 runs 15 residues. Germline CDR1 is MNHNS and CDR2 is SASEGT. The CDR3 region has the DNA TGTGCCAGCAGCCAGACGTGGGACAGCAACTATAGCTACACCTTC. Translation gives CASSQTWDSNYSYTF.

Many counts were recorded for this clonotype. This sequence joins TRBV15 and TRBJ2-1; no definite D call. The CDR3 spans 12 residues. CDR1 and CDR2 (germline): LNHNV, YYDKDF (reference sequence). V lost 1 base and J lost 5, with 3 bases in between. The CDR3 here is CATSRGDNEQFF. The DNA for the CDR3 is TGTGCCACCAGCAGAGGGGACAATGAGCAGTTCTTC.

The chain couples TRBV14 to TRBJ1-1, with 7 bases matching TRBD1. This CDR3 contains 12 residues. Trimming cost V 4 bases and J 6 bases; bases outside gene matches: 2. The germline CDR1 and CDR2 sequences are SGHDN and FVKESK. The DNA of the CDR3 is TGTGCCAGCAGCCTGACAGGGCCTGAAGCTTTCTTT. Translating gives CASSLTGPEAFF.

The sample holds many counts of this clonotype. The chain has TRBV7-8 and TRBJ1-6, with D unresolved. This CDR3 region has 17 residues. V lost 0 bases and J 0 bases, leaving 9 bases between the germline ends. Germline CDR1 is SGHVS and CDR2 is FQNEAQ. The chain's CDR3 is CASSLARASSYNSPLHF. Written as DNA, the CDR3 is TGTGCCAGCAGCTTAGCAAGGGCCAGCTCCTATAATTCACCCCTCCACTTT.

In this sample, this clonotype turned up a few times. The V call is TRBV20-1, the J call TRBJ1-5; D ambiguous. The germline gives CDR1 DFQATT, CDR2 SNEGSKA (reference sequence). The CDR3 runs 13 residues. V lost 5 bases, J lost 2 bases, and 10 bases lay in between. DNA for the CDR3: TGCAGTGCTGGGGAGGGCGGCAATCAGCCCCAGCATTTT. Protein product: CSAGEGGNQPQHF.

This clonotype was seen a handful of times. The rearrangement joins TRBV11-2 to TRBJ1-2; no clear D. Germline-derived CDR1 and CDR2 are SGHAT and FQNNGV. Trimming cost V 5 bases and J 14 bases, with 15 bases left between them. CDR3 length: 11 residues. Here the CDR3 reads CASSLLRAGTF. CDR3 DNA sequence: TGTGCCAGCAGCCTTCTCCGGGCGGGTACCTTC.